Listed below are T cell receptor beta chains from one sample, sequenced in a study of blood T cell repertoires in COVID-19. Here immunoSEQ multiplex PCR was the method, and the copy in TCRdb shows in-frame clones only, minus some. The data contain 49,000 or so clones, 80% to 90% of them singletons. The specimen sequenced was peripheral blood. The receptor source for this set is a man in his fifties or sixties with acute or convalescent COVID-19. The CDR3 runs from the conserved cysteine through the conserved F or W. The D gene is left open where the match is weak. Size is stated for part of the rows, as once, few or many counts, or as a class when the clone is expanded.

CDR3: CATSDTSGYNEQFF; DNA: TGTGCCACCAGTGATACTAGCGGGTACAATGAGCAGTTCTTC; D: TRBD2; J: TRBJ2-1; size: -; V: TRBV24-1
CDR3: CAISNRVAYEQYF; DNA: TGTGCCATCAGCAACAGGGTCGCCTACGAGCAGTACTTC; D: -; J: TRBJ2-7; size: -; V: TRBV10-3
CDR3: CASSPRKDRGLDIQYF; DNA: TGTGCCAGTAGTCCCCGGAAGGACAGGGGGCTGGACATTCAGTACTTC; D: TRBD1; J: TRBJ2-4; size: -; V: TRBV19
CDR3: CASSPYPGQLYEQYF; DNA: TGTGCCAGCAGTCCCTATCCGGGACAGCTCTACGAGCAGTACTTC; D: TRBD1; J: TRBJ2-7; size: few; V: TRBV2
CDR3: CSASTGLALSTDTQYF; DNA: TGCAGTGCTAGTACGGGTCTAGCGCTTAGCACAGATACGCAGTATTTT; D: -; J: TRBJ2-3; size: -; V: TRBV20-1
CDR3: CASSLARQTYNEQFF; DNA: TGTGCCAGCAGTTTGGCTCGACAGACCTACAATGAGCAGTTCTTC; D: -; J: TRBJ2-1; size: -; V: TRBV6-5
CDR3: CATRNRAANEKLFF; DNA: TGTGCCACCAGAAACAGGGCAGCTAATGAAAAACTGTTTTTT; D: -; J: TRBJ1-4; size: -; V: TRBV19
CDR3: CASPLAGKSGELFF; DNA: TGTGCCAGCCCATTAGCAGGGAAGTCCGGGGAGCTGTTTTTT; D: -; J: TRBJ2-2; size: -; V: TRBV21-1
CDR3: CASSLEQGGAANTGELFF; DNA: TGTGCCAGCAGCTTAGAGCAAGGGGGGGCCGCGAACACCGGGGAGCTGTTTTTT; D: -; J: TRBJ2-2; size: -; V: TRBV7-6
CDR3: CASSLGMRRNEQFF; DNA: TGCGCCAGCAGCTTGGGCATGCGGCGCAATGAGCAGTTCTTC; D: -; J: TRBJ2-1; size: -; V: TRBV5-1
CDR3: CASSLVPQGPTEAFF; DNA: TGCGCCAGCAGCTTGGTCCCACAGGGCCCCACTGAAGCTTTCTTT; D: -; J: TRBJ1-1; size: -; V: TRBV5-1
CDR3: CASSIPAGYEQFF; DNA: TGTGCCAGTAGTATACCGGCAGGGTACGAGCAGTTCTTC; D: -; J: TRBJ2-1; size: -; V: TRBV19
CDR3: CAIRAGTSQITGELFF; DNA: TGTGCCATCAGGGCCGGGACTAGCCAGATCACCGGGGAGCTGTTTTTT; D: TRBD2; J: TRBJ2-2; size: -; V: TRBV10-3
CDR3: CASSLVERETNYGYTF; DNA: TGTGCCAGCAGTTTAGTGGAGAGGGAAACTAACTATGGCTACACCTTC; D: -; J: TRBJ1-2; size: -; V: TRBV28
CDR3: CARSGGTNLSGETQYF; DNA: TGTGCCCGAAGCGGGGGGACAAACCTCTCCGGAGAGACCCAGTACTTC; D: TRBD2; J: TRBJ2-5; size: -; V: TRBV24-1
CDR3: CASSATGVGELFF; DNA: TGTGCCAGCAGTGCTACAGGGGTTGGGGAGCTGTTTTTT; D: TRBD1; J: TRBJ2-2; size: -; V: TRBV6-4
CDR3: CASSSPLHF; DNA: TGTGCCAGCTCGTCCCCCCTCCACTTT; D: -; J: TRBJ1-6; size: -; V: TRBV2
CDR3: CAISDQSLTSGRVVSYNEQFF; DNA: TGTGCCATCAGCGATCAATCCCTGACTAGCGGGAGGGTGGTCTCCTACAATGAGCAGTTCTTC; D: TRBD2; J: TRBJ2-1; size: -; V: TRBV10-3
CDR3: CASSFEPRHEQFF; DNA: TGTGCCAGCAGCTTCGAACCTAGACATGAGCAGTTCTTC; D: -; J: TRBJ2-1; size: -; V: TRBV7-3
CDR3: CAWRKTLSEKLFF; DNA: TGTGCCTGGAGGAAGACATTGAGTGAAAAACTGTTTTTT; D: -; J: TRBJ1-4; size: -; V: TRBV30
CDR3: CSVRAGTNYGYTF; DNA: TGCAGCGTCCGCGCCGGGACAAACTATGGCTACACCTTC; D: -; J: TRBJ1-2; size: -; V: TRBV29-1
CDR3: CASSLQGVGYGYTF; DNA: TGTGCCAGCAGCCTACAGGGGGTAGGCTATGGCTACACCTTC; D: TRBD1; J: TRBJ1-2; size: -; V: TRBV3-1/TRBV3-2
CDR3: CASRGLATASTDTQYF; DNA: TGTGCCAGTAGGGGACTAGCGACCGCCTCCACAGATACGCAGTATTTT; D: TRBD2; J: TRBJ2-3; size: -; V: TRBV19
CDR3: CASSQAGPATSDTQYF; DNA: TGTGCCAGCAGCCAAGCGGGTCCCGCGACCTCGGATACGCAGTATTTT; D: -; J: TRBJ2-3; size: -; V: TRBV3-1/TRBV3-2
CDR3: CASSDDRGRSEKLFF; DNA: TGTGCCAGCAGTGACGACAGGGGAAGGAGTGAAAAACTGTTTTTT; D: TRBD1; J: TRBJ1-4; size: once; V: TRBV4-2
CDR3: CASSLVGGVQHF; DNA: TGTGCCAGCAGCTTAGTAGGAGGGGTCCAGCATTTT; D: -; J: TRBJ1-5; size: -; V: TRBV7-9
CDR3: CASSVGLTGELFF; DNA: TGTGCCAGCAGCGTTGGACTCACCGGGGAGCTGTTTTTT; D: -; J: TRBJ2-2; size: medium-sized; V: TRBV9
CDR3: CASSTQGGTGELFF; DNA: TGTGCCAGTAGTACCCAGGGGGGCACCGGGGAGCTGTTTTTT; D: -; J: TRBJ2-2; size: -; V: TRBV19
CDR3: CASSWTGTGVSEQYF; DNA: TGCGCCAGCAGCTGGACCGGGACAGGGGTCTCCGAGCAGTACTTC; D: TRBD1; J: TRBJ2-7; size: -; V: TRBV5-1
CDR3: CASSFVGGAGNTQYF; DNA: TGTGCCAGCAGCTTTGTGGGGGGGGCGGGGAATACGCAGTATTTT; D: -; J: TRBJ2-3; size: -; V: TRBV7-2
CDR3: CASSRDRYYEQYF; DNA: TGTGCCAGCAGCAGGGACAGGTACTACGAGCAGTACTTC; D: TRBD1; J: TRBJ2-7; size: -; V: TRBV6-5
CDR3: CASSFLGANVLTF; DNA: TGTGCCAGCAGCTTCCTTGGGGCCAACGTCCTGACTTTC; D: -; J: TRBJ2-6; size: -; V: TRBV7-2
CDR3: CASRRLAGFYNEQFF; DNA: TGTGCCAGCAGGAGACTAGCGGGATTCTACAATGAGCAGTTCTTC; D: TRBD2; J: TRBJ2-1; size: -; V: TRBV28
CDR3: CATSRDVFEISDNEQFF; DNA: TGTGCCACCAGCAGAGATGTATTTGAGATCTCCGACAATGAGCAGTTCTTC; D: -; J: TRBJ2-1; size: -; V: TRBV15
CDR3: CASSASGLFYEQYF; DNA: TGTGCCAGCAGCGCCTCGGGACTTTTCTACGAGCAGTACTTC; D: -; J: TRBJ2-7; size: -; V: TRBV3-1/TRBV3-2
CDR3: CASSLGSGEAGYTF; DNA: TGCGCCAGCAGCTTGGGATCAGGGGAAGCTGGCTACACCTTC; D: -; J: TRBJ1-2; size: -; V: TRBV5-1
CDR3: CASSPLSGSSYNEQFF; DNA: TGTGCCAGCAGTCCGTTAAGCGGTAGCTCCTACAATGAGCAGTTCTTC; D: -; J: TRBJ2-1; size: -; V: TRBV28
CDR3: CASSYDSTEAFF; DNA: TGTGCCAGCAGCTACGACAGCACTGAAGCTTTCTTT; D: -; J: TRBJ1-1; size: -; V: TRBV5-4
CDR3: CARELAGGSGNEQFF; DNA: TGTGCCAGGGAACTAGCGGGAGGATCGGGCAATGAGCAGTTCTTC; D: TRBD2; J: TRBJ2-1; size: -; V: TRBV14
CDR3: CASSPAYTDSKKPYEQYF; DNA: TGTGCCAGCAGCCCTGCTTATACGGACAGTAAAAAACCCTACGAGCAGTACTTC; D: -; J: TRBJ2-7; size: -; V: TRBV11-2
CDR3: CASSFRQGAESYGYTF; DNA: TGTGCCAGCAGTTTCCGACAGGGGGCGGAGAGCTATGGCTACACCTTC; D: TRBD1; J: TRBJ1-2; size: few; V: TRBV28
CDR3: CASSPQPTGNYEQYF; DNA: TGTGCCAGCTCACCTCAACCGACAGGGAACTACGAGCAGTACTTC; D: TRBD1; J: TRBJ2-7; size: -; V: TRBV18
CDR3: CASSLGPGTEAFF; DNA: TGTGCCAGCAGTTTAGGACCGGGAACTGAAGCTTTCTTT; D: -; J: TRBJ1-1; size: -; V: TRBV12-3/TRBV12-4